The clone carrying this T cell receptor (beta chain) was found a few times. Its antigen remains unidentified. Via MiXCR, TCRdb re-called the 5' RACE reads, giving one row per CDR3 protein. Found here are 650,000 to 750,000 distinct CDR3 sequences, 21% of them singletons; the top ten hold about 4.5%. This entry is derived from a study of identical twins. Study findings and constraints: The models systematically underestimated how much out-of-frame TCR alpha was shared in monozygotic twins.

In every case, the donor was a healthy Caucasian. CDR3 length: 12 residues. The ends were cut back, 8 bases at V and 9 bases at J, with 13 bases in the middle. The germline V gene encodes CDR1 SGHVS and CDR2 FQNEAQ. These data were also filed under a second study, of T cells expressing NK-cell markers. Per that paper: Researchers report these clonotypes also headed the CD3+CD56-NKG2C+ fraction in a few donors. Certain NKG2C+ T cell clones were expanded, and their HCMV specificity remained unclear.

Sequencing used PBMCs. The chain has TRBV7-8 and TRBJ2-2; D is possibly TRBD2 (5 bases). The receptor was derived from a woman aged 18-29 years in good health. CDR3 sequence: CASCRDSRELFF. As DNA, the CDR3 is TGTGCCAGCTGCCGGGATTCTCGGGAGCTGTTTTTT.